These T cell receptor beta chains were read from a single sample in a study of cytotoxic CD8 clonotypes in ibrutinib-treated CLL. Produced via immunoSEQ multiplex PCR; TCRdb's table is partial and in-frame only. The sample holds roughly 30,000 clones, 76% seen once. Here the sequenced sample was PBMCs, taken after 36 months of ibrutinib treatment. The receptor source for this set is a human donor with chronic lymphocytic leukemia. CDR3s include the opening cysteine and the closing phenylalanine or tryptophan. The order of the fields is V gene, clone size, CDR3 length, D gene, J gene, CDR3 DNA, CDR3 protein. A D gene is named only where the DNA matches it firmly. Clone size is not always given. Where it is, it says once, few, many or a class for expanded clones.

v_call: TRBV25-1
clone_size: once
cdr3_length: 12
d_call: NA
j_call: TRBJ1-6
cdr3_nt: TGTGCCAGCAGTGAAGGGCCTTCACCCCTCCACTTT
cdr3_aa: CASSEGPSPLHF

v_call: TRBV7-3
clone_size: few
cdr3_length: 14
d_call: NA
j_call: TRBJ1-1
cdr3_nt: TGTGCCAGCAGCTTAGCGGGAACGGCTGCTGAAGCTTTCTTT
cdr3_aa: CASSLAGTAAEAFF

v_call: TRBV4-1
clone_size: NA
cdr3_length: 15
d_call: TRBD1
j_call: TRBJ2-7
cdr3_nt: TGCGCCAGCAGCCAAGAGGGACAGGGGTGGTACGAGCAGTACTTC
cdr3_aa: CASSQEGQGWYEQYF

v_call: TRBV6-5
clone_size: NA
cdr3_length: 10
d_call: NA
j_call: TRBJ1-4
cdr3_nt: TGTGCCAGCCGAAGTGAAAAACTGTTTTTT
cdr3_aa: CASRSEKLFF

v_call: TRBV28
clone_size: NA
cdr3_length: 17
d_call: TRBD1
j_call: TRBJ1-1
cdr3_nt: TGTGCCAGCAGCGCCGGACAGGGAAGAAGGTGGGACACTGAAGCTTTCTTT
cdr3_aa: CASSAGQGRRWDTEAFF

v_call: TRBV7-9
clone_size: NA
cdr3_length: 17
d_call: NA
j_call: TRBJ2-3
cdr3_nt: TGTGCCAGCAGCTTGCCGGGGGACCCTTCTAGCACAGATACGCAGTATTTT
cdr3_aa: CASSLPGDPSSTDTQYF

v_call: TRBV14
clone_size: NA
cdr3_length: 16
d_call: TRBD2
j_call: TRBJ2-1
cdr3_nt: TGTGCCAGCAGCCAAGAAGCGGGAGGGGGTAACAATGAGCAGTTCTTC
cdr3_aa: CASSQEAGGGNNEQFF

v_call: TRBV7-9
clone_size: NA
cdr3_length: 13
d_call: NA
j_call: TRBJ1-2
cdr3_nt: TGTGCCAGCAGCTTAGCGGGAATCGACGGCTACACCTTC
cdr3_aa: CASSLAGIDGYTF

v_call: TRBV7-9
clone_size: few
cdr3_length: 12
d_call: NA
j_call: TRBJ2-7
cdr3_nt: TGTGCCAGCAGCCCTCCCTCATACGAGCAGTACTTC
cdr3_aa: CASSPPSYEQYF

v_call: TRBV27
clone_size: NA
cdr3_length: 14
d_call: TRBD1
j_call: TRBJ1-6
cdr3_nt: TGTGCCAGCAGTTCAGGGGGACAGGACTCACCCCTCCACTTT
cdr3_aa: CASSSGGQDSPLHF

v_call: TRBV19
clone_size: NA
cdr3_length: 19
d_call: TRBD1
j_call: TRBJ1-4
cdr3_nt: TGTGCCAGTAGTAAGGGGCCGGGACAGGGATTATCGGCTAATGAAAAACTGTTTTTT
cdr3_aa: CASSKGPGQGLSANEKLFF

v_call: TRBV7-6
clone_size: NA
cdr3_length: 13
d_call: NA
j_call: TRBJ2-7
cdr3_nt: TGTGCCAGCAGCTTAGCACAGTCTAACGAGCAGTACTTC
cdr3_aa: CASSLAQSNEQYF

v_call: TRBV27
clone_size: NA
cdr3_length: 18
d_call: TRBD1
j_call: TRBJ2-1
cdr3_nt: TGTGCCAGCAGTCCCACACCCCCCTCGGACAGGGTACGGAATGAGCAGTTCTTC
cdr3_aa: CASSPTPPSDRVRNEQFF

v_call: TRBV9
clone_size: NA
cdr3_length: 15
d_call: TRBD1
j_call: TRBJ2-7
cdr3_nt: TGTGCCAGCAGCGTAGACGGGACAGGGTTCTACGAGCAGTACTTC
cdr3_aa: CASSVDGTGFYEQYF

v_call: TRBV7-2
clone_size: few
cdr3_length: 15
d_call: NA
j_call: TRBJ1-6
cdr3_nt: TGTGCCAGCAGTACCCACCGGGCAGAAAATTCACCCCTCCACTTT
cdr3_aa: CASSTHRAENSPLHF

v_call: TRBV19
clone_size: NA
cdr3_length: 15
d_call: NA
j_call: TRBJ1-4
cdr3_nt: TGTGCCAGTAGTGGAGACCGGGACGGGAATGAAAAACTGTTTTTT
cdr3_aa: CASSGDRDGNEKLFF

v_call: TRBV4-1
clone_size: NA
cdr3_length: 20
d_call: TRBD2
j_call: TRBJ2-3
cdr3_nt: TGCGCCAGCAGACTTAGACTAGCGGGGGGCCTGCCCCCTAGCACAGATACGCAGTATTTT
cdr3_aa: CASRLRLAGGLPPSTDTQYF

v_call: TRBV20-1
clone_size: NA
cdr3_length: 11
d_call: NA
j_call: TRBJ1-2
cdr3_nt: TGCAGTGCTAAAGGGGGTCCTGGCTACACCTTC
cdr3_aa: CSAKGGPGYTF

v_call: TRBV7-8
clone_size: NA
cdr3_length: 20
d_call: NA
j_call: TRBJ1-3
cdr3_nt: TGTGCCAGCAGCCACCTACGGCCCGGGTTCGGTGGAGGTTCAGGAAACACCATATATTTT
cdr3_aa: CASSHLRPGFGGGSGNTIYF

v_call: TRBV30
clone_size: NA
cdr3_length: 15
d_call: TRBD1
j_call: TRBJ1-6
cdr3_nt: TGTGCCTGGAGTGTCGGACAGGGGGCGGGTTCACCCCTCCACTTT
cdr3_aa: CAWSVGQGAGSPLHF

v_call: TRBV7-9
clone_size: NA
cdr3_length: 16
d_call: NA
j_call: TRBJ1-5
cdr3_nt: TGTGCCAGCAGCAGTGGGGCAGGGGCTAGCAATCAGCCCCAGCATTTT
cdr3_aa: CASSSGAGASNQPQHF

v_call: TRBV5-1
clone_size: many
cdr3_length: 13
d_call: NA
j_call: TRBJ1-1
cdr3_nt: TGCGCCAGCAGCGGGGGAAGGAACACTGAAGCTTTCTTT
cdr3_aa: CASSGGRNTEAFF

v_call: TRBV29-1
clone_size: NA
cdr3_length: 15
d_call: NA
j_call: TRBJ1-2
cdr3_nt: TGCAGCGTTGAAGGGGAACAGACTCCAAACTATGGCTACACCTTC
cdr3_aa: CSVEGEQTPNYGYTF

v_call: TRBV6-5
clone_size: NA
cdr3_length: 14
d_call: TRBD1
j_call: TRBJ2-7
cdr3_nt: TGTGCCAGCTCCCAGGGGGCGGCCGCCTACGAGCAGTACTTC
cdr3_aa: CASSQGAAAYEQYF

v_call: TRBV7-6
clone_size: NA
cdr3_length: 18
d_call: TRBD2
j_call: TRBJ2-1
cdr3_nt: TGTGCCAGCAGCTTAGAGCGGGGGGGCCAGAAATCCTACAATGAGCAGTTCTTC
cdr3_aa: CASSLERGGQKSYNEQFF

v_call: TRBV25-1
clone_size: NA
cdr3_length: 16
d_call: NA
j_call: TRBJ1-1
cdr3_nt: TGTGCCAGCAGTGATGCCGGGGGTCAGATAAACACTGAAGCTTTCTTT
cdr3_aa: CASSDAGGQINTEAFF

v_call: TRBV7-7
clone_size: NA
cdr3_length: 17
d_call: TRBD1
j_call: TRBJ2-2
cdr3_nt: TGTGCCAGCAGCTTAACTATACAGGGGCCGAACACCGGGGAGCTGTTTTTT
cdr3_aa: CASSLTIQGPNTGELFF

v_call: TRBV19
clone_size: NA
cdr3_length: 18
d_call: NA
j_call: TRBJ1-3
cdr3_nt: TGTGCCAGTAGTATAGCTCCGACAGACTTCCTACTTGGAAACACCATATATTTT
cdr3_aa: CASSIAPTDFLLGNTIYF

v_call: TRBV2
clone_size: NA
cdr3_length: 14
d_call: TRBD2
j_call: TRBJ2-7
cdr3_nt: TGTGCCAGCAGTGAAGACGGGGAGGGCTACGAGCAGTACTTC
cdr3_aa: CASSEDGEGYEQYF

v_call: TRBV27
clone_size: NA
cdr3_length: 15
d_call: NA
j_call: TRBJ1-1
cdr3_nt: TGTGCCAGCAGTTTATCTAGGACACTGAACACTGAAGCTTTCTTT
cdr3_aa: CASSLSRTLNTEAFF

v_call: TRBV5-4
clone_size: NA
cdr3_length: 14
d_call: NA
j_call: TRBJ1-1
cdr3_nt: TGTGCCAGCAGCAGTCAGGAGGTGAACACTGAAGCTTTCTTT
cdr3_aa: CASSSQEVNTEAFF

v_call: TRBV29-1
clone_size: few
cdr3_length: 12
d_call: NA
j_call: TRBJ2-2
cdr3_nt: TGCAGCGGAGACACCGACACCGGGGAGCTGTTTTTT
cdr3_aa: CSGDTDTGELFF

v_call: TRBV19
clone_size: NA
cdr3_length: 16
d_call: NA
j_call: TRBJ2-3
cdr3_nt: TGTGCCAGTAAACTTGAGTGGGGAGTTAGGAGAGATACGCAGTATTTT
cdr3_aa: CASKLEWGVRRDTQYF

v_call: TRBV16
clone_size: NA
cdr3_length: 15
d_call: NA
j_call: TRBJ2-2
cdr3_nt: TGTGCCAGCAGCCAATTTACAGCGAACACCGGGGAGCTGTTTTTT
cdr3_aa: CASSQFTANTGELFF

v_call: TRBV6-5
clone_size: NA
cdr3_length: 13
d_call: TRBD2
j_call: TRBJ2-1
cdr3_nt: TGTGCCAGCAGTCGGCAGACTAGCTATGGGCAGTTCTTC
cdr3_aa: CASSRQTSYGQFF

v_call: TRBV29-1
clone_size: NA
cdr3_length: 12
d_call: NA
j_call: TRBJ2-7
cdr3_nt: TGCAGCGTTGAAGGTCTCTCCTACGAGCAGTACTTC
cdr3_aa: CSVEGLSYEQYF

v_call: TRBV4-1
clone_size: NA
cdr3_length: 15
d_call: NA
j_call: TRBJ1-1
cdr3_nt: TGCGCCAGCAGCCCGATCCCGGGGGGGAACACTGAAGCTTTCTTT
cdr3_aa: CASSPIPGGNTEAFF

v_call: TRBV5-5
clone_size: NA
cdr3_length: 13
d_call: NA
j_call: TRBJ1-3
cdr3_nt: TGTGCCAGCAGCGCTCCTCGGGTTAGCACCATATATTTT
cdr3_aa: CASSAPRVSTIYF

v_call: TRBV7-8
clone_size: NA
cdr3_length: 12
d_call: NA
j_call: TRBJ1-5
cdr3_nt: TGTGCCAGCAGCTTAGGCGATCAGCCCCAGCATTTT
cdr3_aa: CASSLGDQPQHF

v_call: TRBV7-9
clone_size: NA
cdr3_length: 12
d_call: NA
j_call: TRBJ2-3
cdr3_nt: TGTGCCAGCAGTAGCCACACAGATACGCAGTATTTT
cdr3_aa: CASSSHTDTQYF

v_call: TRBV4-1
clone_size: NA
cdr3_length: 15
d_call: TRBD1
j_call: TRBJ2-5
cdr3_nt: TGCGCCAGCAGCCGGCTAGGGGGCGCGGGAGAGACCCAGTACTTC
cdr3_aa: CASSRLGGAGETQYF

v_call: TRBV2
clone_size: NA
cdr3_length: 15
d_call: TRBD1
j_call: TRBJ2-1
cdr3_nt: TGTGCCAGCACTCCAGACAGGGGGTCCTACAATGAGCAGTTCTTC
cdr3_aa: CASTPDRGSYNEQFF

v_call: TRBV10-3
clone_size: few
cdr3_length: 14
d_call: NA
j_call: TRBJ1-6
cdr3_nt: TGTGCCATCAATGGAGGAGACTATAATTCACCCCTCCACTTT
cdr3_aa: CAINGGDYNSPLHF

v_call: TRBV7-2
clone_size: NA
cdr3_length: 15
d_call: NA
j_call: TRBJ1-5
cdr3_nt: TGTGCCAGCAGCCCTGTAACCGGAAGCAATCAGCCCCAGCATTTT
cdr3_aa: CASSPVTGSNQPQHF

v_call: TRBV6-5
clone_size: NA
cdr3_length: 15
d_call: NA
j_call: TRBJ1-1
cdr3_nt: TGTGCCAGCAGTTACCGAGGTACAGGGCAAGGGCAAGCTTTCTTT
cdr3_aa: CASSYRGTGQGQAFF